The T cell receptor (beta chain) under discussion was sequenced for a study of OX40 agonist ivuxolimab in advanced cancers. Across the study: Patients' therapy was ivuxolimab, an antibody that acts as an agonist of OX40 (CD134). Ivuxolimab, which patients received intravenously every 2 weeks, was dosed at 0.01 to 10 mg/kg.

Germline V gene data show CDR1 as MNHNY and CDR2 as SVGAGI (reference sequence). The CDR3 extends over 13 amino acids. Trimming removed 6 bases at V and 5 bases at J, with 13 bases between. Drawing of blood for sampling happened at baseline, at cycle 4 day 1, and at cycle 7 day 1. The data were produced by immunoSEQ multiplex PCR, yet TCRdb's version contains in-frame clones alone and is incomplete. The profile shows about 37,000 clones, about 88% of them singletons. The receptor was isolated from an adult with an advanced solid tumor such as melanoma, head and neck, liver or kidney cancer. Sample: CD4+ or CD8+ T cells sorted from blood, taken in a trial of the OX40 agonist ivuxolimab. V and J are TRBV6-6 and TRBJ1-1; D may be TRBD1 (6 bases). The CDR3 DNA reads TGTGCCAGCAGACTAACAGGGAAAACTGAAGCTTTCTTT. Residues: CASRLTGKTEAFF.